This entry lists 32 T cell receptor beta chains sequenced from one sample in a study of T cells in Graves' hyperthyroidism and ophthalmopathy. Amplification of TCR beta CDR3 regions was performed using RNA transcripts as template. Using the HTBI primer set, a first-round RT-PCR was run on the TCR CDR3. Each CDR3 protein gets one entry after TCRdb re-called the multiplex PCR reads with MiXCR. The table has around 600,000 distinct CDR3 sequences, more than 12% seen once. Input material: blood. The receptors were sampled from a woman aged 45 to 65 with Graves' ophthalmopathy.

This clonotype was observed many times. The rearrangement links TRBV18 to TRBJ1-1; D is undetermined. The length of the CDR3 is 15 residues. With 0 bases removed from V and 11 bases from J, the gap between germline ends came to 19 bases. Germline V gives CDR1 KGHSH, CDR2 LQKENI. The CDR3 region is CASSPPIGSGLDAFF. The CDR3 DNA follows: TGTGCCAGCTCACCACCAATAGGGAGTGGTCTCGACGCTTTCTTT.

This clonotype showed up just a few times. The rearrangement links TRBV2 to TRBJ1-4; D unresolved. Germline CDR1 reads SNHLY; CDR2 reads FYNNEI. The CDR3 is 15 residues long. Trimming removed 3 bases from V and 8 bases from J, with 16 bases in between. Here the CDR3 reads CASSDPPGGREKLFF. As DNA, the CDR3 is TGTGCCAGCAGTGACCCCCCAGGAGGCCGGGAAAAACTGTTTTTT.

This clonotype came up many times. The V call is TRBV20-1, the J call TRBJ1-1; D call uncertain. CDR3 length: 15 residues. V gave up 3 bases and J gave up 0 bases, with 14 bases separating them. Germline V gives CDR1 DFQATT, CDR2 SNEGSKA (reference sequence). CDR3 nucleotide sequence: TGCAGTGCTAGTGGTTTAGATACCTTGAACACTGAAGCTTTCTTT. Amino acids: CSASGLDTLNTEAFF.

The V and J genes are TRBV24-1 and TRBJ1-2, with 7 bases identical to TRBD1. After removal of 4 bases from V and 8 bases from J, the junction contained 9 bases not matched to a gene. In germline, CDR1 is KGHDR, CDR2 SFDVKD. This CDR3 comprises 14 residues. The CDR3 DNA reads TGTGCCACCAGTGAACCGACAGGGAAGGACGGCTACACCTTC. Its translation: CATSEPTGKDGYTF.

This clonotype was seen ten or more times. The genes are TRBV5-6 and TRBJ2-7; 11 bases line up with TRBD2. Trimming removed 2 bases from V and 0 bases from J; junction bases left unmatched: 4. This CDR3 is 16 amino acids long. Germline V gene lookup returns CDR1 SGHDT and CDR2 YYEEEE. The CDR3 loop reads CASSFRLAGLSYEQYF. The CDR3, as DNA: TGTGCCAGCAGCTTCCGACTAGCGGGACTCTCCTACGAGCAGTACTTC.

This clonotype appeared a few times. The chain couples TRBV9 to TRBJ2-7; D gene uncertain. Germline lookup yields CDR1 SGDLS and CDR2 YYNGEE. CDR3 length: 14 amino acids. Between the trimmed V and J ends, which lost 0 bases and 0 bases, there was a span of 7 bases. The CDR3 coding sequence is TGTGCCAGCAGCGTAGCCCTGGTCTCCTACGAGCAGTACTTC. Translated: CASSVALVSYEQYF. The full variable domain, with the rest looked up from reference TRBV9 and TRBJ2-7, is DSGVTQTPKHLITATGQRVTLRCSPRSGDLSVYWYQQSLDQGLQFLIQYYNGEERAKGNILERFSAQQFPDLHSELNLSSLELGDSALYFCASSVALVSYEQYFGPGTRLTVT.

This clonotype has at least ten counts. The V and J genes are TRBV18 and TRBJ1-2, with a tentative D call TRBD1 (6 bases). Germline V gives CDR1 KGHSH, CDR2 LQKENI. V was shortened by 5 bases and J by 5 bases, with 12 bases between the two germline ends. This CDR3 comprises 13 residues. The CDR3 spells CASSYGTPYGYTF. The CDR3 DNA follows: TGTGCCAGCTCATACGGGACACCTTATGGCTACACCTTC.

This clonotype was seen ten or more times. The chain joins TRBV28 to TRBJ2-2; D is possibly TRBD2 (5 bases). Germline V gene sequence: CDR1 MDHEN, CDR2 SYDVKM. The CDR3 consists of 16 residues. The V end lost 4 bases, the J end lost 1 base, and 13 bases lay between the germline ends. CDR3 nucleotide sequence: TGTGCCAGCAGTTCCACTGGGGAGAGGAACACCGGGGAGCTGTTTTTT. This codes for CASSSTGERNTGELFF.

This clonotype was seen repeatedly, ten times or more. CDR3 coding DNA: TGTGCCAGCAGCAATGACAGGGGAGCAGATACGCAGTATTTT. Protein product: CASSNDRGADTQYF. The genes are TRBV9 and TRBJ2-3; 8 nucleotides align to TRBD1. The V gene's germline CDR1 is SGDLS and CDR2 YYNGEE. V lost 4 bases and J lost 4; bases outside the gene matches: 5. The CDR3 spans 14 residues.

The chain's CDR3 is CATRERKTYEQYF. CDR3 nucleotides: TGTGCCACCCGGGAGCGTAAAACCTACGAGCAGTACTTC. The chain links TRBV19 to TRBJ2-7; perhaps TRBD2 as D (6 bases). V dropped 10 bases and J dropped 2 bases, with 15 bases sitting between them. This CDR3 comprises 13 residues. Germline V gives CDR1 LNHDA, CDR2 SQIVND (reference sequence).

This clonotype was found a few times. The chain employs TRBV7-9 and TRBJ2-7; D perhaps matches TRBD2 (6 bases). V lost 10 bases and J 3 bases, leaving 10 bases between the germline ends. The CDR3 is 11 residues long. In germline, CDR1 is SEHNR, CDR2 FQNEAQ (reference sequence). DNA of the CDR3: TGTGCCATCATGGGGGGCTACGAGCAGTACTTC. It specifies CAIMGGYEQYF.

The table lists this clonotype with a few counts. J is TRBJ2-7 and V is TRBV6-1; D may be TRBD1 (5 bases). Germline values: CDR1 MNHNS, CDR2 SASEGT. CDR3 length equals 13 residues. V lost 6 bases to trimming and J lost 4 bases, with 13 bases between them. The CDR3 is CASSVTGIYEQYF. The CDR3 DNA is TGTGCCAGCAGCGTTACAGGAATTTACGAGCAGTACTTC.

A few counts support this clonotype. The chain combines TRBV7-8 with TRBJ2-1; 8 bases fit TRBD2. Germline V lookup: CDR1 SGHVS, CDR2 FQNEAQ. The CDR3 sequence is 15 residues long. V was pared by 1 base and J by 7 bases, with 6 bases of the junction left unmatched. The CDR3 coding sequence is TGTGCCAGCAGCTTAGGTGCGGGAGGTAGTAATGAGCAGTTCTTC. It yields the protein CASSLGAGGSNEQFF.

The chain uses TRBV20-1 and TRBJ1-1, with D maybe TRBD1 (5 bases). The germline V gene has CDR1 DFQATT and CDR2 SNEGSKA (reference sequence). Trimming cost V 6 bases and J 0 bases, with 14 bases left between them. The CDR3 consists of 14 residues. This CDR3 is CSAGAQPLNTEAFF. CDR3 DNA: TGCAGTGCCGGGGCCCAACCTCTGAACACTGAAGCTTTCTTT.

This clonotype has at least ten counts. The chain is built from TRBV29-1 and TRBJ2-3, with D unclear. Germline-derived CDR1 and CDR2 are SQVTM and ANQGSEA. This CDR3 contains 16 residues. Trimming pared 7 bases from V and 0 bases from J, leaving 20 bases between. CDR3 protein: CSATRLQGPSTDTQYF. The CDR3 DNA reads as TGCAGCGCCACCCGATTACAAGGGCCTAGCACAGATACGCAGTATTTT.

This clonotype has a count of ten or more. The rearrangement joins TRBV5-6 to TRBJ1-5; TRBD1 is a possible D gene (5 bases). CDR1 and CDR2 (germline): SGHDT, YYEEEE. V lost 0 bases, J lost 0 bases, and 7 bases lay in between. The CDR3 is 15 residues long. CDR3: CASSLDRLSNQPQHF. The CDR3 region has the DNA TGTGCCAGCAGCTTGGACAGGCTTAGCAATCAGCCCCAGCATTTT.

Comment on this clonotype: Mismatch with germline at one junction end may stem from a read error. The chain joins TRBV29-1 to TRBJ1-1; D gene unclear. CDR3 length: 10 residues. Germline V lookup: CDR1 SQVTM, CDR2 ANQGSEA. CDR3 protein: CSVANTEALF. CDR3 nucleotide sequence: TGCAGCGTTGCAAACACTGAAGCTCTCTTT.

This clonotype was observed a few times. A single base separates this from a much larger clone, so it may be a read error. The CDR3 reads CASSLLPGRDTEAFF. CDR3 bases: TGCGCCAGCAGCTTGTTGCCAGGAAGGGACACTGAAGCTTTCTTT. This chain joins TRBV5-1 and TRBJ1-1; D is undetermined. The germline V gene encodes CDR1 SGHRS and CDR2 YFSETQ. The V and J ends lost 1 base and 3 bases respectively, with 13 bases between them. CDR3 length: 15 amino acids. The full variable domain, with the rest looked up from reference TRBV5-1 and TRBJ1-1, is KAGVTQTPRYLIKTRGQQVTLSCSPISGHRSVSWYQQTPGQGLQFLFEYFSETQRNKGNFPGRFSGRQFSNSRSEMNVSTLELGDSALYLCASSLLPGRDTEAFFGQGTRLTVV.

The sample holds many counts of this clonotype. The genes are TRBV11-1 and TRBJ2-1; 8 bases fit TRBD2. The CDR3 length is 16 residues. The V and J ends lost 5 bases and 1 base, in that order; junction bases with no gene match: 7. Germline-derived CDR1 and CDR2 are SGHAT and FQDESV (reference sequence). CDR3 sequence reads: CASSHRGGDSYNEQFF. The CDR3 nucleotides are TGTGCCAGCAGCCACCGGGGGGGGGATTCCTACAATGAGCAGTTCTTC.

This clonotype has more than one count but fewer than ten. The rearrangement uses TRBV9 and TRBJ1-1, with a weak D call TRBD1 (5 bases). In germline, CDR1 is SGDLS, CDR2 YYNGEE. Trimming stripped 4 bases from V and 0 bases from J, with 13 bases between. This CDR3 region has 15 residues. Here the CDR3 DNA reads TGTGCCAGCAGCTCGGGGGACTGGATGAACACTGAAGCTTTCTTT. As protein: CASSSGDWMNTEAFF.

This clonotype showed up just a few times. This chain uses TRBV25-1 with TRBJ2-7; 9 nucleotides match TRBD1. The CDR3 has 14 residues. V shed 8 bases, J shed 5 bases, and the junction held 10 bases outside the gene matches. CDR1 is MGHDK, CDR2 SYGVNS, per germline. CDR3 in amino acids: CASPIRDRVHEQYF. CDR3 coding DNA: TGTGCCAGCCCAATCCGGGACAGGGTCCACGAGCAGTACTTC.

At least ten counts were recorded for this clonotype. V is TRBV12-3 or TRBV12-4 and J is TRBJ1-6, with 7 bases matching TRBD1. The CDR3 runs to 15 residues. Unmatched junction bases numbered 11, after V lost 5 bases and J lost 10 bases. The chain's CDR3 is CASSPTQGKGSPLHF. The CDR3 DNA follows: TGTGCCAGCAGTCCGACACAGGGGAAAGGGTCACCCCTCCACTTT.

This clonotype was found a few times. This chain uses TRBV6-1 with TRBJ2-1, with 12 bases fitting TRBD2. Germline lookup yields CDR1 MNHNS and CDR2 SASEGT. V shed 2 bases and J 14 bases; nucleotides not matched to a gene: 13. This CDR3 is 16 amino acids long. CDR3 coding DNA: TGTGCCAGCAGTGAAATGTTGAGTCTAGCGGGAGGGCCGGAGTTCTTC. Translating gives CASSEMLSLAGGPEFF.

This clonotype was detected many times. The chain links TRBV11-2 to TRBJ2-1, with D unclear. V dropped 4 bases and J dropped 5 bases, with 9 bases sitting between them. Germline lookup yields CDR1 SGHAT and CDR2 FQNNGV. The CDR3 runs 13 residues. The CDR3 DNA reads TGTGCCAGCAGCTCCGACCCGAACAATGAGCAGTTCTTC. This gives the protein CASSSDPNNEQFF.

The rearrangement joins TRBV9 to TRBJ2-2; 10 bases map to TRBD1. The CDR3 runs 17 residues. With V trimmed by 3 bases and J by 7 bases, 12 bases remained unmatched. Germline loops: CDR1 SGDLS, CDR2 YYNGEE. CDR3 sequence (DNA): TGTGCCAGCAGCGCGACAGGGGGCTCTGGTCAGGGCGGGGAGCTGTTTTTT. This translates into CASSATGGSGQGGELFF. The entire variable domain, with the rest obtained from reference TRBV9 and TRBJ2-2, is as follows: DSGVTQTPKHLITATGQRVTLRCSPRSGDLSVYWYQQSLDQGLQFLIQYYNGEERAKGNILERFSAQQFPDLHSELNLSSLELGDSALYFCASSATGGSGQGGELFFGEGSRLTVL.

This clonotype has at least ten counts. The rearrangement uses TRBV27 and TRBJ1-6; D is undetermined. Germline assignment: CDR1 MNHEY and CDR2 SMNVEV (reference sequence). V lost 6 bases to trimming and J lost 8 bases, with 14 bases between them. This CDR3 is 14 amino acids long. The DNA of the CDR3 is TGTGCCAGCAGGAAATGGAGAGGCGATTCACCCCTCCACTTT. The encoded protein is CASRKWRGDSPLHF.

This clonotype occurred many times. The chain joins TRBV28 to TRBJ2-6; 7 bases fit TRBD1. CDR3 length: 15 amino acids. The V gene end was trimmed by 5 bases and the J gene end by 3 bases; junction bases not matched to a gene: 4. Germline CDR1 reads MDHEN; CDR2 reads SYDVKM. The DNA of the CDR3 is TGTGCCAGCAGTCGTGACAGGGTTGGGGCCAACGTCCTGACTTTC. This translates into CASSRDRVGANVLTF. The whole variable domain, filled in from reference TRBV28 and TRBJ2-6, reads DVKVTQSSRYLVKRTGEKVFLECVQDMDHENMFWYRQDPGLGLRLIYFSYDVKMKEKGDIPEGYSVSREKKERFSLILESASTNQTSMYLCASSRDRVGANVLTFGAGSRLTVL.

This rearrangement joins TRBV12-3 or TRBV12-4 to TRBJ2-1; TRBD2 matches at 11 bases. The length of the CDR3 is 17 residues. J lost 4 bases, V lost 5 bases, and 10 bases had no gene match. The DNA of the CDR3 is TGTGCCAGCAGTCGCGCCACAGGGACTAGCGGATACAATGAGCAGTTCTTC. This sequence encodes CASSRATGTSGYNEQFF.

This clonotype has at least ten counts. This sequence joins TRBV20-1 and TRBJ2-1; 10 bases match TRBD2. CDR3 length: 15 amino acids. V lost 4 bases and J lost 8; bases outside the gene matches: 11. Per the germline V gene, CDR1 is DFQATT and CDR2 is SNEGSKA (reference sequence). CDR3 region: CSAILGAGGPHEQFF. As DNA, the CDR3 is TGCAGTGCTATATTGGGAGCGGGAGGGCCGCATGAGCAGTTCTTC.

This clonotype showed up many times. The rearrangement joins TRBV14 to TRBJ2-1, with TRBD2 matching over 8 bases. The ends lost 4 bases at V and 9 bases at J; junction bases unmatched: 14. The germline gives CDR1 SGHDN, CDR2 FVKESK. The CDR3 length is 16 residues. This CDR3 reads CASSRRRTSPKGEQFF. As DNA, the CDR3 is TGTGCCAGCAGCCGACGAAGGACTAGCCCGAAAGGTGAGCAGTTCTTC.

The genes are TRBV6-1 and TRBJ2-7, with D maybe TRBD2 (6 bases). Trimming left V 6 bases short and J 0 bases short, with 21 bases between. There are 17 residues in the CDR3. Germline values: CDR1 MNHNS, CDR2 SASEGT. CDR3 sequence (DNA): TGTGCCAGCAGCTTACGGGGGACCAGGGCAAGCTCCTACGAGCAGTACTTC. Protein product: CASSLRGTRASSYEQYF.

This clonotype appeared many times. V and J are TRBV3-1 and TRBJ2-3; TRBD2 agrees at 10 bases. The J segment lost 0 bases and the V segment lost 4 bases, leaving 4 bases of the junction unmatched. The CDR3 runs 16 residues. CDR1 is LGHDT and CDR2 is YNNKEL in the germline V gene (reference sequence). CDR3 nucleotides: TGTGCCAGCAGCCGGACTAGCGGAACTAGCACAGATACGCAGTATTTT. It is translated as CASSRTSGTSTDTQYF.